Listed below are T cell receptor beta chains from one sample, sequenced in a study of blood T cell repertoires in COVID-19. TCRdb's copy holds only in-frame clones and misses some; the assay was immunoSEQ multiplex PCR. The table shows 250,000 to 350,000 clones, with about 80% occurring only once. The specimen was peripheral blood. The receptors were gathered from a person aged 70 to 85 with COVID-19, enrolled during active disease. Both conserved end residues are part of each CDR3. A D gene is named only where the DNA matches it firmly. Rows may omit the clone size; those that give it use once, few, many or a size class.

j_call v_call d_call clone_size cdr3_nt cdr3_aa
TRBJ1-4 TRBV7-2 TRBD1 - TGTGCCAGCAGCTTAGGACAGGGGATTGCAACTAATGAAAAACTGTTTTTT CASSLGQGIATNEKLFF
TRBJ2-7 TRBV5-1 - - TGCGCCAGCAGCTCGGGGGACAGCACCTACGAGCAGTACTTC CASSSGDSTYEQYF
TRBJ2-5 TRBV2 TRBD2 - TGTGCCAGCATTCGCGGGAGGGAAGAGACCCAGTACTTC CASIRGREETQYF
TRBJ1-6 TRBV10-3 TRBD1 - TGTGCCATCAGTGGGGGGACAGGGGGAAGCTCCTATAATTCACCCCTCCACTTT CAISGGTGGSSYNSPLHF
TRBJ1-2 TRBV4-2 - once TGTGCCAGCAGCCAAGAAACAGGATCTAACTATGGCTACACCTTC CASSQETGSNYGYTF
TRBJ2-3 TRBV6-2/TRBV6-3 - - TGTGCCAGCAGTTACGGCCGGGGAAGCACAGATACGCAGTATTTT CASSYGRGSTDTQYF
TRBJ1-2 TRBV2 TRBD1 - TGTGCCATACTCACAGGGGCCCCACCGTTCTATGGCTACACCTTC CAILTGAPPFYGYTF
TRBJ2-3 TRBV29-1 TRBD1 - TGCAGCGTTGAAGAAGGGGCAGGGGGATCAGATACGCAGTATTTT CSVEEGAGGSDTQYF
TRBJ1-5 TRBV6-1 - - TGTGCCAGCAGTCTAGAGGTGAGGAATCAGCCCCAGCATTTT CASSLEVRNQPQHF
TRBJ2-3 TRBV11-2 TRBD1 - TGTGCCAGCAGCACCGACAGGGTCGCAGATACGCAGTATTTT CASSTDRVADTQYF
TRBJ2-7 TRBV5-5 TRBD1 - TGTGCCAGCAGTTACCGGGACAGGGGTTACGAGCAGTACTTC CASSYRDRGYEQYF
TRBJ1-5 TRBV3-1/TRBV3-2 - - TGTGCCAGCAGCTCACAGCGGGATCAGCCCCAGCATTTT CASSSQRDQPQHF
TRBJ2-7 TRBV3-1/TRBV3-2 TRBD2 - TGTGCCAGCAGCCTCTCCGGGACTAGCGGCACCTACGAGCAGTACTTC CASSLSGTSGTYEQYF
TRBJ1-2 TRBV13 - - TGTGCCAGCAGATTAGAGGCCCCTGGACAGTTCAACTATGGCTACACCTTC CASRLEAPGQFNYGYTF
TRBJ2-3 TRBV27 TRBD2 - TGTGCCAGCAGTGCCGCTAGCGGGGGGGCTTGGGGTACGCAGTATTTT CASSAASGGAWGTQYF
TRBJ1-4 TRBV6-6 TRBD1 - TGTGCCAGCAGTCGCCAAGGAATTTTAACCGGGACAGGGGTGGAAAAACTGTTTTTT CASSRQGILTGTGVEKLFF
TRBJ2-1 TRBV5-1 TRBD2 - TGCGCCAGCAGTTTAGCGGGAAAATATGAGCAGTTCTTC CASSLAGKYEQFF
TRBJ2-2 TRBV5-4 - - TGTGCCAGCGGAGGGGGGGGCCGGAACACCGGGGAGCTGTTTTTT CASGGGGRNTGELFF
TRBJ2-1 TRBV5-6 TRBD2 - TGTGCCAGCAGCCAGGAACTAGCGGGACCCTACAATGAGCAGTTCTTC CASSQELAGPYNEQFF
TRBJ1-6 TRBV30 - - TGTGCCTGGAGTCCACTGTCAGGTTCACCCCTCCACTTT CAWSPLSGSPLHF
TRBJ1-5 TRBV5-4 - - TGTGCCAGCAGCGCCGGGACACGGAGTCTCCAGCATTTT CASSAGTRSLQHF